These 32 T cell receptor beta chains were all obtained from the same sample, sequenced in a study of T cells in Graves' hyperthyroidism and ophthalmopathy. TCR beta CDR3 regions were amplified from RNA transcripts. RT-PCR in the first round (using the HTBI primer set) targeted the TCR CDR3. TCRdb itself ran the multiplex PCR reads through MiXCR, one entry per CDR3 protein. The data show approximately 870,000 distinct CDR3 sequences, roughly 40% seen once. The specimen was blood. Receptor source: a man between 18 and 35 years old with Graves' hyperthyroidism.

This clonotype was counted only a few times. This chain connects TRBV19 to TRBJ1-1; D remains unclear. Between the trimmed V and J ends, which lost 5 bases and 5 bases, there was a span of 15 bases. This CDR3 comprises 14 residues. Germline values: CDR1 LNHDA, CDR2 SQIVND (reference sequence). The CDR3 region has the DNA TGTGCCAGTAGTTTTGCGGGGATCGGAACTGAAGCTTTCTTT. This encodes CASSFAGIGTEAFF.

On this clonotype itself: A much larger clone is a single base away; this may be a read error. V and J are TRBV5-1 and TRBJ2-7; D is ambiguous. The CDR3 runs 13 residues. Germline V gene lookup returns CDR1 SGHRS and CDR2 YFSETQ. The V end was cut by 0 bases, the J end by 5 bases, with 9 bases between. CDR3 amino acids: CASSLAHLDEQYF. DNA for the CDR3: TGCGCCAGCAGCTTGGCGCACCTAGACGAGCAGTACTTC.

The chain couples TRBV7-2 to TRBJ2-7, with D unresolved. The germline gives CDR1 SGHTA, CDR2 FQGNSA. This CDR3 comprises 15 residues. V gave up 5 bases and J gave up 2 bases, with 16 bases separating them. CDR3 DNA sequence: TGTGCCAGCAGCCCTCAGCCCGGGCCCACCTACGAGCAGTACTTC. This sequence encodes CASSPQPGPTYEQYF.

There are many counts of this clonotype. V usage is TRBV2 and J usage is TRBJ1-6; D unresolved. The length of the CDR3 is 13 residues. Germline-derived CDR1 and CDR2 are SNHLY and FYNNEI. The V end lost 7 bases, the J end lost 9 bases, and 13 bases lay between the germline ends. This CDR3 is CASTHLESSPLHF. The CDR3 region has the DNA TGTGCCAGCACCCACCTAGAGAGTTCACCCCTCCACTTT.

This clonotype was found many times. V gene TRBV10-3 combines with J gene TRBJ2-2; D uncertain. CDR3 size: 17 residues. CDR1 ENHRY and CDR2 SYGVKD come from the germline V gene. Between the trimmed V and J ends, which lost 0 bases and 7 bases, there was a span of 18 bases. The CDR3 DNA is TGTGCCATCAGTGAGTCTCCTGCCGTTAATCGCGGCGGGGAGCTGTTTTTT. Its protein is CAISESPAVNRGGELFF.

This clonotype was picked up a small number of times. The CDR3 is CASSTTTDHPYEQYF. The DNA of the CDR3 is TGTGCCAGCAGCACGACCACAGACCACCCCTACGAGCAGTACTTC. The rearrangement joins TRBV7-9 to TRBJ2-7, with no clear D. V lost 5 bases, J lost 2 bases, and 16 bases lay in between. CDR3 length: 15 amino acids. Germline-derived CDR1 and CDR2 are SEHNR and FQNEAQ (reference sequence).

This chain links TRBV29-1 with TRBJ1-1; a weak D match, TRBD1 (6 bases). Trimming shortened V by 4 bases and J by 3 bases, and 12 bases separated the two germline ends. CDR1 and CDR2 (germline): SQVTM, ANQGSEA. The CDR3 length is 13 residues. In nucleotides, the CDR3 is TGCAGCGTTGGGGCGAACAGGGACACTGAAGCTTTCTTT. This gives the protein CSVGANRDTEAFF.

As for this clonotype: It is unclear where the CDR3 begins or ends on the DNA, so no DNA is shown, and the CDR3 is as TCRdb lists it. The CDR3 region is CASSLGQGNQPQHFGDGYTF. This chain joins TRBV5-1 and TRBJ1-2; TRBD1 is taken as the D call from the table, unchecked against the DNA. Germline loops: CDR1 SGHRS, CDR2 YFSETQ. With termini counted, the CDR3 has 20 amino acids.

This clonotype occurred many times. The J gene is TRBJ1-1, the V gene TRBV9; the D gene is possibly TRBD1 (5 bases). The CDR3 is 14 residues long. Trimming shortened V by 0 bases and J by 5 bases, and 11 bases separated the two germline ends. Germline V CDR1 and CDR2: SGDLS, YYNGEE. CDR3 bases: TGTGCCAGCAGCGTAGGGCAGGGTCAAACTGAAGCTTTCTTT. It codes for CASSVGQGQTEAFF.

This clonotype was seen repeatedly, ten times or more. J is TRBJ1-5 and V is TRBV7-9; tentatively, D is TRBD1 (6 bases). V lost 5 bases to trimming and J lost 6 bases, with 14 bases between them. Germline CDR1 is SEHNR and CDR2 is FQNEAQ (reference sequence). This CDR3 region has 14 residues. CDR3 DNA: TGTGCCAGCAGCGGAGAACAGGGAAGTCAGCCCCAGCATTTT. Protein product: CASSGEQGSQPQHF. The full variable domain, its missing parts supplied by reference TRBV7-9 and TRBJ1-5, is DTGVSQNPRHKITKRGQNVTFRCDPISEHNRLYWYRQTLGQGPEFLTYFQNEAQLEKSRLLSDRFSAERPKGSFSTLEIQRTEQGDSAMYLCASSGEQGSQPQHFGDGTRLSIL.

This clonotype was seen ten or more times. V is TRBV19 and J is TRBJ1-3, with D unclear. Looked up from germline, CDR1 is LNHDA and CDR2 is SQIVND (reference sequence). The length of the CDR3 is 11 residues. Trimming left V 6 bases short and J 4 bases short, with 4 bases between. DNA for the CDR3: TGTGCCAGTAGGGTGGGAAACACCATATATTTT. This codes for CASRVGNTIYF.

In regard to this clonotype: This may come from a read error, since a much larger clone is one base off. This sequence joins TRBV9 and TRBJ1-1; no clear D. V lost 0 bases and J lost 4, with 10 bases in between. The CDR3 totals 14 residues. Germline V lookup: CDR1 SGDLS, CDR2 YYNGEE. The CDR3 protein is CASSVEAGITEAFF. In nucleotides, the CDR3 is TGTGCCAGCAGCGTAGAGGCAGGTATCACTGAAGCTTTCTTT.

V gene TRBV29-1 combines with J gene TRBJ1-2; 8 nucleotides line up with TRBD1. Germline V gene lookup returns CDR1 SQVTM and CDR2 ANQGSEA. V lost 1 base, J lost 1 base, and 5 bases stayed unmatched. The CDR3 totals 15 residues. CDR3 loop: CSVEGQGRLNYGYTF. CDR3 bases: TGCAGCGTTGAAGGACAGGGGCGCCTTAACTATGGCTACACCTTC.

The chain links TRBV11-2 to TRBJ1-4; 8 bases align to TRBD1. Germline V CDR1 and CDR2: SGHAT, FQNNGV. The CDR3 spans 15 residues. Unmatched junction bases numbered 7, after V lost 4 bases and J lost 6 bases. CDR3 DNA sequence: TGTGCCAGCAGCTCCCGGACAGGGAAGGATGAAAAACTGTTTTTT. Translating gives CASSSRTGKDEKLFF. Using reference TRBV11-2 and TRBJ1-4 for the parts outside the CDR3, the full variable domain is EAGVAQSPRYKIIEKRQSVAFWCNPISGHATLYWYQQILGQGPKLLIQFQNNGVVDDSQLPKDRFSAERLKGVDSTLKIQPAKLEDSAVYLCASSSRTGKDEKLFFGSGTQLSVL.

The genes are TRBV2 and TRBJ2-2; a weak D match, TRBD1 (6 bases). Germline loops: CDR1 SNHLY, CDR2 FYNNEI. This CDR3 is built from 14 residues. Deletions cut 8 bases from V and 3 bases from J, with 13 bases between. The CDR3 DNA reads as TGTGCCAGCCTGGACAGCCTTTACACCGGGGAGCTGTTTTTT. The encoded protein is CASLDSLYTGELFF.

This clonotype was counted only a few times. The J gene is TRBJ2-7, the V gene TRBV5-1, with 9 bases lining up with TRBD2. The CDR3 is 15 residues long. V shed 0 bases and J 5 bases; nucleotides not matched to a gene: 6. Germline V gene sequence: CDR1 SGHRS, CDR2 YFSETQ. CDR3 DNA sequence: TGCGCCAGCAGCTTGGAGGGACTAGCAGCCAACGAGCAGTACTTC. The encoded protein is CASSLEGLAANEQYF.

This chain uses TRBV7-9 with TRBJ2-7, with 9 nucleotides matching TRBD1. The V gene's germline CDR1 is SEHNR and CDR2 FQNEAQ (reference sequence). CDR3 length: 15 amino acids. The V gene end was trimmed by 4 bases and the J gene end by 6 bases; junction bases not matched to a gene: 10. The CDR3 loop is CASSYSGTGYAEQYF. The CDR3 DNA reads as TGTGCCAGCAGCTATTCCGGGACAGGGTACGCCGAGCAGTACTTC. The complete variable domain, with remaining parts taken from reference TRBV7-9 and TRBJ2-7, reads DTGVSQNPRHKITKRGQNVTFRCDPISEHNRLYWYRQTLGQGPEFLTYFQNEAQLEKSRLLSDRFSAERPKGSFSTLEIQRTEQGDSAMYLCASSYSGTGYAEQYFGPGTRLTVT.

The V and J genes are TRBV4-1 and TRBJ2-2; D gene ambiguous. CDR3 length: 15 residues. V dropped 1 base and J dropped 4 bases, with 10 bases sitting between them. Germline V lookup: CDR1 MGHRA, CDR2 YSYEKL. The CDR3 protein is CASSQAAQPTGELFF. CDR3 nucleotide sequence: TGCGCCAGCAGCCAAGCGGCCCAACCCACCGGGGAGCTGTTTTTT.

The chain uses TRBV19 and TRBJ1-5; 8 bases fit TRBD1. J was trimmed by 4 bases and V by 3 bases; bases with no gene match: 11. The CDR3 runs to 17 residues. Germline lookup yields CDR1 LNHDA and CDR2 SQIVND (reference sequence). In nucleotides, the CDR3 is TGTGCCAGTAGTATCGAGACAGGGGTAGGAGAAAATCAGCCCCAGCATTTT. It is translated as CASSIETGVGENQPQHF.

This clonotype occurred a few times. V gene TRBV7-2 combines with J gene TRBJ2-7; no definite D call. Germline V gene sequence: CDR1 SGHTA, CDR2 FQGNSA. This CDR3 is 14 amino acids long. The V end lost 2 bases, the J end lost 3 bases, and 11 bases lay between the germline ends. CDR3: CASSLLFSHYEQYF. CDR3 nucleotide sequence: TGTGCCAGCAGCTTATTGTTCAGCCACTACGAGCAGTACTTC.

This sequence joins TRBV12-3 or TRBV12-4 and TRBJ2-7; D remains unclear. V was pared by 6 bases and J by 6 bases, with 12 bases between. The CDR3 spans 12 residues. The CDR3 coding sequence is TGTGCCAGCAGCCTTGCCCCCAGCGAGCAGTACTTC. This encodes CASSLAPSEQYF.

CDR3 amino acids: CASRGGNEKLFF. The CDR3 region has the DNA TGCGCCAGCAGGGGGGGGAATGAAAAACTGTTTTTT. The gene calls are TRBV5-1 and TRBJ1-4; D is perhaps TRBD1 (5 bases). The length of the CDR3 is 12 residues. Germline V CDR1 and CDR2: SGHRS, YFSETQ. Trimming stripped 5 bases from V and 5 bases from J, with 7 bases between.

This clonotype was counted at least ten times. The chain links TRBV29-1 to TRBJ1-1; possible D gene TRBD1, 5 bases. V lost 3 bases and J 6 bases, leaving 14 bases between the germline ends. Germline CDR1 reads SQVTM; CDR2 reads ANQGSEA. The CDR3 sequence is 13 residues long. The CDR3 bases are TGCAGCGTTGATGGTCAGGGAGGCGCTGAAGCTTTCTTT. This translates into CSVDGQGGAEAFF. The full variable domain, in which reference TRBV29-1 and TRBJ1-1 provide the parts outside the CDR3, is SAVISQKPSRDICQRGTSLTIQCQVDSQVTMMFWYRQQPGQSLTLIATANQGSEATYESGFVIDKFPISRPNLTFSTLTVSNMSPEDSSIYLCSVDGQGGAEAFFGQGTRLTVV.

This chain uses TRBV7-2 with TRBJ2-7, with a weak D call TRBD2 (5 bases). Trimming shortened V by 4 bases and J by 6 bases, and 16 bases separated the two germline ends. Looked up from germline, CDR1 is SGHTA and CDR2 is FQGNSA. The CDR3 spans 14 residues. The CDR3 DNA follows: TGTGCCAGCAGCTCTGGACTGGTGGTAGGCGAGCAGTACTTC. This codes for CASSSGLVVGEQYF.

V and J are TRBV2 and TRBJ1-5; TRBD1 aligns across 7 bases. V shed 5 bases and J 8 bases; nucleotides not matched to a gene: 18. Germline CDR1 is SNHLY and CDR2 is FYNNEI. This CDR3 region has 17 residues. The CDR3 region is CASSFLTGSGAIEPQHF. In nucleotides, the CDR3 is TGTGCCAGCAGTTTCCTGACAGGGTCTGGAGCTATCGAGCCCCAGCATTTT.

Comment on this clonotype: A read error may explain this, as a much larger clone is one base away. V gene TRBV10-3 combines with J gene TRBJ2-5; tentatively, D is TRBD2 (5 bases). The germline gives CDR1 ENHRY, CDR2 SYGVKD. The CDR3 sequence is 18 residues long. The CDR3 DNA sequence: TGTGCCATCGGTGACCCTAAGGGCGAGCGGACGTTCCAAGAGACCCAGTACTTC. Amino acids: CAIGDPKGERTFQETQYF.

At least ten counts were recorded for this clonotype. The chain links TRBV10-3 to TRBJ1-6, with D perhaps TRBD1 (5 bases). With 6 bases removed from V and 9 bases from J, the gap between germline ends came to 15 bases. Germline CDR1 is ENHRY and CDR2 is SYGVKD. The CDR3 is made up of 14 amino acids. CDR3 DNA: TGTGCCATCAGGCCATCTTTGGGGGTTTCACCCCTCCACTTT. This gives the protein CAIRPSLGVSPLHF.

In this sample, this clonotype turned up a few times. CDR3 protein: CASSPRQGNNQPQHF. In nucleotides, the CDR3 is TGTGCCAGCAGTCCCAGACAGGGGAACAATCAGCCCCAGCATTTT. This chain uses TRBV7-2 with TRBJ1-5, with 8 bases matching TRBD1. Germline values: CDR1 SGHTA, CDR2 FQGNSA. Germline trimming cut 6 bases from V and 3 bases from J; bases unmatched to any gene: 7. The CDR3 totals 15 residues.

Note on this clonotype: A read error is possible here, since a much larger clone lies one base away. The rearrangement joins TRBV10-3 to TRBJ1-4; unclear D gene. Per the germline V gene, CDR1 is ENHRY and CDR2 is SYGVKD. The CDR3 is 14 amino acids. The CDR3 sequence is CAISSVATSEKLFF. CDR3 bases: TGTGCCATCAGTTCCGTTGCAACTAGTGAAAAACTGTTTTTT.

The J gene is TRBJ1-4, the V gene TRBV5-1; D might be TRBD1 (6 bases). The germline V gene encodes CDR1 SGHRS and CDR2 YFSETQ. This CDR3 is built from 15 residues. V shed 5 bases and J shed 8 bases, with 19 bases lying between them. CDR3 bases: TGCGCCAGCAGTTCGGGAGGTGACAGGACCGAAAAACTGTTTTTT. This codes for CASSSGGDRTEKLFF.

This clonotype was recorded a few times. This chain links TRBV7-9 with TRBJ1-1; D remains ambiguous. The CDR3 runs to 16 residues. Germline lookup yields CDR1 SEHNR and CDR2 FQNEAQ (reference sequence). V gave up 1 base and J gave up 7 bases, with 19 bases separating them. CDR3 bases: TGTGCCAGCAGCTTAGGCGCTTTGGATCTTCACAGTGAAGCTTTCTTT. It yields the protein CASSLGALDLHSEAFF.

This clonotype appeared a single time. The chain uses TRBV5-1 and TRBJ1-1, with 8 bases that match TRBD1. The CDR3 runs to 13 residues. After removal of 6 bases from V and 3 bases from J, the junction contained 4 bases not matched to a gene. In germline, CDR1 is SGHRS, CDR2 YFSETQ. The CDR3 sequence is CASKEQGDTEAFF. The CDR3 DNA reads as TGCGCCAGCAAGGAACAGGGGGACACTGAAGCTTTCTTT. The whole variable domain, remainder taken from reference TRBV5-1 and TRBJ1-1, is KAGVTQTPRYLIKTRGQQVTLSCSPISGHRSVSWYQQTPGQGLQFLFEYFSETQRNKGNFPGRFSGRQFSNSRSEMNVSTLELGDSALYLCASKEQGDTEAFFGQGTRLTVV.